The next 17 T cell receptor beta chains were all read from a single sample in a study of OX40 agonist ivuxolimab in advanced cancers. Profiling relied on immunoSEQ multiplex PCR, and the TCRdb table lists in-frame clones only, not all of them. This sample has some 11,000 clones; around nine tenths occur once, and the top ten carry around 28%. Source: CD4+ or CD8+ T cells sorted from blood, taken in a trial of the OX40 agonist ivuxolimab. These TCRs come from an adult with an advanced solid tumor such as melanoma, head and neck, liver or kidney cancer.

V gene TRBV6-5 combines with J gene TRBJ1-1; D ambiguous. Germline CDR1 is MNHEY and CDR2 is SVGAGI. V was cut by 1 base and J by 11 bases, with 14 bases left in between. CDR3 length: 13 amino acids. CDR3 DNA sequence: TGTGCCAGCAGTTACTTCGGTGGAGGGCGGGCTTTCTTT. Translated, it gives CASSYFGGGRAFF.

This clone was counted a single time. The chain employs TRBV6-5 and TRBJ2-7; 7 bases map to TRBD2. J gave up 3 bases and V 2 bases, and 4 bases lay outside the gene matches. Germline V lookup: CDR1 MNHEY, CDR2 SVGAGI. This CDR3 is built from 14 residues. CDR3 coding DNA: TGTGCCAGCAGTTACGGCGGACTAGGCTACGAGCAGTACTTC. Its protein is CASSYGGLGYEQYF.

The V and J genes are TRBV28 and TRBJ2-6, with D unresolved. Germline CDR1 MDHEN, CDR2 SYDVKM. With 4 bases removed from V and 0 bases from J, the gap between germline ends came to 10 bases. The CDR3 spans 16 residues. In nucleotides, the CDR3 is TGTGCCAGCAGTTACAGACACCTCTCTGGGGCCAACGTCCTGACTTTC. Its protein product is CASSYRHLSGANVLTF.

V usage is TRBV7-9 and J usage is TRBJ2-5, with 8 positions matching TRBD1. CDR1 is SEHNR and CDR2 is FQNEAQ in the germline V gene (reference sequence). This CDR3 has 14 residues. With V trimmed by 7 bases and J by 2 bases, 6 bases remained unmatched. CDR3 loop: CASIKRTGQETQYF. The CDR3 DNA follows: TGTGCCAGCATCAAGCGGACAGGGCAAGAGACCCAGTACTTC.

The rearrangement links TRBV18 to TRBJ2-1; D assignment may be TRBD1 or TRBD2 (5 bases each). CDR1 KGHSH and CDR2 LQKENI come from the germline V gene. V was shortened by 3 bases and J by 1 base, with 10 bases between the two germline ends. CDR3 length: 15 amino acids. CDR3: CASSPWDGSYNEQFF. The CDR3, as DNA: TGTGCCAGCTCACCGTGGGACGGATCCTACAATGAGCAGTTCTTC.

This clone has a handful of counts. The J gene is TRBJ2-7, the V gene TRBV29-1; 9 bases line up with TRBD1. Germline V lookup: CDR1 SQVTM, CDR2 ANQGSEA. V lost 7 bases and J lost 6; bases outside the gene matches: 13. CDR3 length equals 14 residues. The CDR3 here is CSAAETGGFSEQYF. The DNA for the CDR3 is TGCAGCGCAGCCGAGACAGGGGGATTCTCCGAGCAGTACTTC.

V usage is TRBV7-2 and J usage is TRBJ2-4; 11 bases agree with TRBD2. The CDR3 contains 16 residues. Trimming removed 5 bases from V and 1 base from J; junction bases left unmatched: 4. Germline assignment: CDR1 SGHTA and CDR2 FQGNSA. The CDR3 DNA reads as TGTGCCAGCAGCACACTAGCGGGAGTGGCCAAAAACATTCAGTACTTC. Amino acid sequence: CASSTLAGVAKNIQYF.

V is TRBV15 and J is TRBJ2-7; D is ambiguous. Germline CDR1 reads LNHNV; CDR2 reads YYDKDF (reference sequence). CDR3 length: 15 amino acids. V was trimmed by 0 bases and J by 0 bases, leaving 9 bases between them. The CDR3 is CATSREGWSSYEQYF. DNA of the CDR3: TGTGCCACCAGCAGAGAAGGATGGAGCTCCTACGAGCAGTACTTC.

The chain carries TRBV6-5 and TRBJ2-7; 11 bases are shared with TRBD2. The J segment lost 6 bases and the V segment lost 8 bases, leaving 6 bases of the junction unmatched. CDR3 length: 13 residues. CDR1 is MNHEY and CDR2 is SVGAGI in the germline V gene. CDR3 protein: CASGDGLAGEQYF. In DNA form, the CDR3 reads TGTGCCAGCGGGGACGGACTAGCGGGCGAGCAGTACTTC.

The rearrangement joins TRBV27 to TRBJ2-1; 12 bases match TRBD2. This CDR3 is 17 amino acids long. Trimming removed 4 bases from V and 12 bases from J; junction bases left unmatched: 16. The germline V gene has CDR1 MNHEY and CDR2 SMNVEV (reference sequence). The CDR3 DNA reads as TGTGCCAGCAGTTCTCCTAGCGGGAGGGTTGGATTCGATGGGCAGTTCTTC. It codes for CASSSPSGRVGFDGQFF.

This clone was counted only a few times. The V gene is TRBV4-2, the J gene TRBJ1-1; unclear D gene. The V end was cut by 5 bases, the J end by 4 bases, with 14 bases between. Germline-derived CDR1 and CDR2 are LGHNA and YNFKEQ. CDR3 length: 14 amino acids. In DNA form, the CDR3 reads TGTGCCAGCAGCTTGGTAGCTGGGGTCACTGAAGCTTTCTTT. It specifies CASSLVAGVTEAFF.

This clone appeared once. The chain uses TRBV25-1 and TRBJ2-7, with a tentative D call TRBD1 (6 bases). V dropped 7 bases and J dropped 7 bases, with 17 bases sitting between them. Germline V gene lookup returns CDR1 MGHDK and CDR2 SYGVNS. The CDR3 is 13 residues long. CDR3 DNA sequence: TGTGCCAGCACATTCAGGGGCTTCGGGGAGCAGTACTTC. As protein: CASTFRGFGEQYF.

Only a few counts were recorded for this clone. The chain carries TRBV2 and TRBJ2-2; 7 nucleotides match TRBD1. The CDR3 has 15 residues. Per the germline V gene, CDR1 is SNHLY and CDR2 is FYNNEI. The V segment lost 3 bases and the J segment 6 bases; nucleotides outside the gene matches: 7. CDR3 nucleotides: TGTGCCAGCAGTGAGGGGACAGTGTTTCCCGGGGAGCTGTTTTTT. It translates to CASSEGTVFPGELFF. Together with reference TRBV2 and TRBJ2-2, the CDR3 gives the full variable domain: EPEVTQTPSHQVTQMGQEVILRCVPISNHLYFYWYRQILGQKVEFLVSFYNNEISEKSEIFDDQFSVERPDGSNFTLKIRSTKLEDSAMYFCASSEGTVFPGELFFGEGSRLTVL.

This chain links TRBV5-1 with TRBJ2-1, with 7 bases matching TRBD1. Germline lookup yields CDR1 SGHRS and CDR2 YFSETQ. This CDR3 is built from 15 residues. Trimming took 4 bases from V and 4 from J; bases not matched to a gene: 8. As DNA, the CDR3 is TGCGCCAGCAGCGCCGGGACAGAGTTATACAATGAGCAGTTCTTC. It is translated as CASSAGTELYNEQFF.

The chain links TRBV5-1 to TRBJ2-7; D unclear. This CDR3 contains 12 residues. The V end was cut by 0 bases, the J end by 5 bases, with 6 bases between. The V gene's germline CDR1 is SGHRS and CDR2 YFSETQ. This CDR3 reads CASSLGFNEQYF. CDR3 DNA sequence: TGCGCCAGCAGCTTGGGTTTCAACGAGCAGTACTTC.

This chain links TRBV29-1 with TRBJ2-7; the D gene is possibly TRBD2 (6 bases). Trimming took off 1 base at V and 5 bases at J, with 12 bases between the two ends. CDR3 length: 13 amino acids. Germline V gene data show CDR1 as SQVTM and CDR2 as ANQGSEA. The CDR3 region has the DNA TGCAGCGTTGAAGGGTGGGAGCGGGACGAGCAGTACTTC. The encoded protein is CSVEGWERDEQYF.

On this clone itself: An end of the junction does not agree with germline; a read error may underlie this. This CDR3 reads CASSPRGTGGHRGAVF. DNA for the CDR3: TGTGCCAGCAGCCCTAGGGGGACAGGGGGCCACCGGGGAGCTGTTTTT. The rearrangement uses TRBV6-4 and TRBJ2-2; 12 positions match TRBD1. Germline CDR1 is MRHNA and CDR2 is SNTAGT. The CDR3 has 16 amino acids.